This record covers a single T cell receptor (beta chain). This record comes from a study of OX40 agonist ivuxolimab in advanced cancers. CDR1 is SGHRS, CDR2 YFSETQ, per germline. The CDR3 consists of 13 residues. Trimming stripped 2 bases from V and 4 bases from J, with 9 bases between. Sequencing used immunoSEQ multiplex PCR; TCRdb keeps in-frame clones, though not all of them. The top ten hold 9.8% of the sample, which has 50,000 to 75,000 clones, 70% to 90% seen once. The genes are TRBV5-1 and TRBJ1-2; tentative D call: TRBD1 (5 bases). Sequencing used CD4+ or CD8+ T cells sorted from blood, obtained in a trial of the OX40 agonist ivuxolimab. This sequence was found in an adult with an advanced solid tumor such as melanoma, head and neck, liver or kidney cancer. The CDR3 sequence: CASSFGTAYGYTF. Written as DNA, the CDR3 is TGCGCCAGCAGCTTTGGGACCGCCTATGGCTACACCTTC.